Described below is a single T cell receptor beta chain sequence and its context. In Seattle, patients joined the study during active infection and were tracked longitudinally. This sample is part of a study of blood T cell repertoires in COVID-19. Overall study context: Samples taken during acute and convalescent COVID-19 were collected in the United States, Italy and Spain.

As handled by the study authors: Amplification from reference gene primers served as the basis for estimated nucleated cell counts. Method: immunoSEQ multiplex PCR; TCRdb's copy keeps in-frame clones and lacks some. V and J calls and clone size follow that table, whereas D and trimming were derived from the DNA. The sample yields 50,000 to 60,000 clones, roughly 89% seen once. Germline V lookup: CDR1 SGHRS, CDR2 YFSETQ. The V gene end was trimmed by 0 bases and the J gene end by 5 bases; junction bases not matched to a gene: 2. This CDR3 has 15 residues. Sequenced input: peripheral blood. The V and J genes are TRBV5-1 and TRBJ2-7; 13 positions match TRBD2. The source is a man in his forties with COVID-19, enrolled during active disease. As DNA, the CDR3 is TGCGCCAGCAGCTTGGAACTAGCGGGGGGGAACGAGCAGTACTTC. This gives the protein CASSLELAGGNEQYF.